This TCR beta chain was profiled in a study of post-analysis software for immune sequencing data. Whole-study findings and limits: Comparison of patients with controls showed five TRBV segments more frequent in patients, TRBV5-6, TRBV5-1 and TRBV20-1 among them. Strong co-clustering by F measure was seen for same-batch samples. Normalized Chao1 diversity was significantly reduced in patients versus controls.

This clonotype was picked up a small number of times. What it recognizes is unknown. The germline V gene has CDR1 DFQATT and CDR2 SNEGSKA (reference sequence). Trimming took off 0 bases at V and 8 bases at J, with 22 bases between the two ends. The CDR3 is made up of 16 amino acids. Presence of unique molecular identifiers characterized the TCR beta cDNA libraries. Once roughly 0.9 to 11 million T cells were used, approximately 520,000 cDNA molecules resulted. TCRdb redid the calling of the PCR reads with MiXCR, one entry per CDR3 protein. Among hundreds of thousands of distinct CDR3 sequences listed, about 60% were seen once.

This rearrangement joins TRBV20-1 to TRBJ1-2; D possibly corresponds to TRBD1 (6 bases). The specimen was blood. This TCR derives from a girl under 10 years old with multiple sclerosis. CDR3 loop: CSAREGYPDRSRGYTF. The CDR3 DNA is TGCAGTGCTAGAGAGGGGTACCCAGACAGGAGTCGGGGCTACACCTTC.